This TCR beta chain is from a study of T cell responses to AZD1222 COVID-19 vaccine (dated by TCRdb to the early 2020s). Background for the entire study: TCR sequencing covered 233 trial participants: about 210 given two doses of AZD1222 and 26 given two doses of MenACWY control vaccine. Enrollment into the trials was organized by age into subgroups of 18-55, 56-69 and 70-plus years, and those subgroups contained approximately 160, 26 and 62 TCR-sequenced participants, respectively.

Interpreted using the paper, the time point label stands for: about 28 days (+/-7) after the second vaccine dose. Because spike-specific TCR depth and breadth did not differ between the two schedules, AZD1222 recipients who got a second dose at roughly 4 weeks were pooled with those who got a second dose at roughly 12 weeks. Vaccinee samples were obtained from the UK trials COV001 and COV002, which included a single-blind randomized controlled phase 2/3 trial of AZD1222 (ChAdOx1 nCoV-19) in healthy adults. For TCRbeta chain sequencing, PBMC samples were collected from trial participants at day 0 and at day 28 after the second dose. The CDR3 regions of human TCRbeta chains were analyzed by immunosequencing. The original pipeline was this. Repertoire TCRs were matched against a reference library of SARS-CoV-2-specific TCRs generated with the MIRA antigen-specificity platform. Breadth was defined as the fraction of unique TCRs that were SARS-CoV-2-associated. Depth was defined as the fraction of total T cells that were SARS-CoV-2-associated. Each spike-specific TCR was assigned to its reactive spike region and to a CD4 or CD8 class using the MIRA data. Log10-transformed breadth and depth values were compared by one-way ANOVA with Sidak's multiple comparisons tests. Sourced from immuneACCESS, this table was stored by TCRdb with only in-frame sequences that have V and J called. A share of the clones is absent; for the studies checked, an unresolved V gene accounts for under half, and the remainder has no known explanation. V and J calls and clone size follow that table, whereas D and trimming were derived from the DNA. In all, the sample holds about 180,000 clones, and about 91% of those were seen once. The ten largest clones represent about 9.9% of the sample.

Overall study outcomes, separate from this receptor: Nearly half of unique spike-specific TCRs reportedly recognized epitopes outside regions mutated in the B.1.351 and B.1.1.7 variants. Participants were mostly white British and included more females than males, and it was suggested by the authors that clonal diversity may have been underestimated. Vaccine-associated CD4 TCRs spanned the whole spike protein, with dominant responses in regions 160-218 and 743-854. Spike-specific TCR breadth and depth rose significantly after two AZD1222 doses compared with day 0 and with MenACWY recipients. Conclusions about previously exposed vaccinees are limited because only five to seven AZD1222 recipients were SARS-CoV-2 seropositive at baseline. The 56-69-year group was small, and its depth increase did not reach significance, likely because of low power. Because no samples from the day 14 peak response were available, repertoires could be characterized only after the peak T cell response.

Including the terminal cysteine and phenylalanine, the CDR3 comprises 15 residues. Only the CDR3 DNA stays, 45 bases, in frame from base 1. Per the germline V gene, MNHNS is the CDR1 and SASEGT is the CDR2. V gives up 2 bases and J gives up 4 bases, and the segment between their germline ends measures 9 bases. Of note for this clone: Its binding antigen is unknown. One base away there is no much larger clone; base qualities are not given.

The sequence is built from TRBV6-1 and TRBJ2-6; tentative D gene TRBD1, with 5 bases matching. This receptor was taken from an adult who received the AZD1222 COVID-19 vaccine. Here the sequenced sample was peripheral blood, taken 28 days after the second AZD1222 dose. CDR3 loop: CASSEQGSGANVLTF. The DNA is as follows: TGTGCCAGCAGTGAACAGGGCTCGGGGGCCAACGTCCTGACTTTC.